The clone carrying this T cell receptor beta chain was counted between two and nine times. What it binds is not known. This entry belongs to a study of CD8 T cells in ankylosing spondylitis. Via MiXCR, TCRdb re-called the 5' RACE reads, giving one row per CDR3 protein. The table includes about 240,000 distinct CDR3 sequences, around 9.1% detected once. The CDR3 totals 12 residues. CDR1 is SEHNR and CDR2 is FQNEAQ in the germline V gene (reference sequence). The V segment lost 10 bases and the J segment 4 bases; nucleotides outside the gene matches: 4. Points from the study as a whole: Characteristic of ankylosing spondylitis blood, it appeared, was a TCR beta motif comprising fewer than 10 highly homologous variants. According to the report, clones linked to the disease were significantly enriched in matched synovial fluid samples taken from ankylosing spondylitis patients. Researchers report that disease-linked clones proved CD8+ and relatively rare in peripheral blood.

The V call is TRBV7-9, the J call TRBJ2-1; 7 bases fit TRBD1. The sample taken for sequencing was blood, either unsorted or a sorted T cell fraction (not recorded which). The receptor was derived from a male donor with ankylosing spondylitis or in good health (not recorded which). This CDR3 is CAIQGVYNEQFF. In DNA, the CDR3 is TGTGCCATCCAGGGGGTTTACAATGAGCAGTTCTTC.